A single sample gave rise to the 10 T cell receptor beta chains below, sequenced in a study of shared clonotypes between healthy human individuals. The data were produced by immunoSEQ multiplex PCR, yet TCRdb's version contains in-frame clones alone and is incomplete. Of 1,400,000 or so clones listed, less than 99% are singletons. Sequencing input: naive CD4+ T cells sorted from blood. Subset here: CD45RA+ positively selected. The receptors shown here come from a man aged 25-45 years in good health.

The V call is TRBV6-6, the J call TRBJ2-7; TRBD1 matches at 7 bases. CDR1 MNHNY and CDR2 SVGAGI come from the germline V gene (reference sequence). The junction had 11 bases not matched to a gene; V was cut back by 4 bases and J by 5 bases. This CDR3 has 15 amino acids. The CDR3 sequence: CASSSTGTVWNEQYF. The CDR3 DNA follows: TGTGCCAGCAGTTCCACCGGGACAGTCTGGAACGAGCAGTACTTC.

This chain joins TRBV27 and TRBJ2-3; 8 bases agree with TRBD1. The ends lost 1 base at V and 4 bases at J; junction bases unmatched: 4. The germline V gene encodes CDR1 MNHEY and CDR2 SMNVEV (reference sequence). This CDR3 region has 15 residues. CDR3 sequence reads: CASSLYRGSSDTQYF. CDR3 nucleotides: TGTGCCAGCAGTTTATACAGGGGGAGCTCAGATACGCAGTATTTT.

The gene calls are TRBV18 and TRBJ1-5; no firm D call. Germline assignment: CDR1 KGHSH and CDR2 LQKENI. The germline V and J ends were trimmed by 4 bases and 4 bases, with 8 bases remaining between them. CDR3 length: 13 amino acids. This CDR3 reads CASSQSPNQPQHF. CDR3 DNA sequence: TGTGCCAGCTCACAGTCGCCAAATCAGCCCCAGCATTTT.

This clone was observed once. This chain links TRBV7-6 with TRBJ2-7, with 9 nucleotides matching TRBD2. CDR3 size: 17 residues. After removal of 1 base from V and 4 bases from J, the junction contained 11 bases not matched to a gene. CDR1 is SGHVS and CDR2 is FNYEAQ in the germline V gene. The CDR3 bases are TGTGCCAGCAGCTTAGAATCCCGCGGGAGGGCCCAGTACGAGCAGTACTTC. This translates into CASSLESRGRAQYEQYF.

This chain connects TRBV6-1 to TRBJ2-7; the match to TRBD1 covers 8 bases. Looked up from germline, CDR1 is MNHNS and CDR2 is SASEGT. After removal of 4 bases from V and 6 bases from J, the junction contained 8 bases not matched to a gene. The CDR3 has 14 amino acids. CDR3 in DNA: TGTGCCAGCAGTGTTAGCCAGGGGGCTCTCGAGCAGTACTTC. It yields the protein CASSVSQGALEQYF.

The V and J genes are TRBV6-4 and TRBJ2-2; D is uncertain. CDR3 length: 17 amino acids. Trimming removed 5 bases at V and 0 bases at J, with 16 bases between. Germline V CDR1 and CDR2: MRHNA, SNTAGT. This chain's CDR3 is CASSPHVGYANTGELFF. In DNA form, the CDR3 reads TGTGCCAGCAGTCCGCACGTTGGGTATGCGAACACCGGGGAGCTGTTTTTT.

The chain carries TRBV30 and TRBJ2-3; 7 positions match TRBD1. The CDR3 has 15 amino acids. The germline CDR1 and CDR2 sequences are GTSNPN and SVGIG (reference sequence). The J segment lost 4 bases and the V segment lost 0 bases, leaving 7 bases of the junction unmatched. The DNA for the CDR3 is TGTGCCTGGAGTGTGTCTTGGCAGGGGGCAGATACGCAGTATTTT. Translated, it gives CAWSVSWQGADTQYF.

A word on this clone: This same CDR3 is encoded by further DNA sequences in the sample. This chain links TRBV5-1 with TRBJ2-2, with a tentative D call TRBD2 (6 bases). The germline V and J ends were trimmed by 0 bases and 2 bases, with 8 bases remaining between them. Germline assignment: CDR1 SGHRS and CDR2 YFSETQ. The CDR3 runs 15 residues. The CDR3 here is CASSLVAGNTGELFF. DNA for the CDR3: TGCGCCAGCAGCTTGGTGGCGGGAAACACCGGGGAGCTGTTTTTT.

The gene calls are TRBV7-8 and TRBJ2-7; D remains unclear. The CDR3 sequence is 17 residues long. Per the germline V gene, CDR1 is SGHVS and CDR2 is FQNEAQ. Trimming took off 1 base at V and 2 bases at J, with 18 bases between the two ends. CDR3 sequence reads: CASSLVVVRSPTYEQYF. The CDR3 DNA follows: TGTGCCAGCAGCTTAGTTGTAGTGAGGTCCCCCACCTACGAGCAGTACTTC.

V gene TRBV7-9 combines with J gene TRBJ2-1; 12 bases align to TRBD2. CDR3 size: 16 residues. Per germline, CDR1 SEHNR and CDR2 FQNEAQ (reference sequence). The V and J ends lost 7 bases and 5 bases, in that order; junction bases with no gene match: 9. CDR3: CASTPGLAGSNNEQFF. The CDR3 DNA sequence: TGTGCCAGCACCCCCGGACTAGCGGGATCCAACAATGAGCAGTTCTTC.